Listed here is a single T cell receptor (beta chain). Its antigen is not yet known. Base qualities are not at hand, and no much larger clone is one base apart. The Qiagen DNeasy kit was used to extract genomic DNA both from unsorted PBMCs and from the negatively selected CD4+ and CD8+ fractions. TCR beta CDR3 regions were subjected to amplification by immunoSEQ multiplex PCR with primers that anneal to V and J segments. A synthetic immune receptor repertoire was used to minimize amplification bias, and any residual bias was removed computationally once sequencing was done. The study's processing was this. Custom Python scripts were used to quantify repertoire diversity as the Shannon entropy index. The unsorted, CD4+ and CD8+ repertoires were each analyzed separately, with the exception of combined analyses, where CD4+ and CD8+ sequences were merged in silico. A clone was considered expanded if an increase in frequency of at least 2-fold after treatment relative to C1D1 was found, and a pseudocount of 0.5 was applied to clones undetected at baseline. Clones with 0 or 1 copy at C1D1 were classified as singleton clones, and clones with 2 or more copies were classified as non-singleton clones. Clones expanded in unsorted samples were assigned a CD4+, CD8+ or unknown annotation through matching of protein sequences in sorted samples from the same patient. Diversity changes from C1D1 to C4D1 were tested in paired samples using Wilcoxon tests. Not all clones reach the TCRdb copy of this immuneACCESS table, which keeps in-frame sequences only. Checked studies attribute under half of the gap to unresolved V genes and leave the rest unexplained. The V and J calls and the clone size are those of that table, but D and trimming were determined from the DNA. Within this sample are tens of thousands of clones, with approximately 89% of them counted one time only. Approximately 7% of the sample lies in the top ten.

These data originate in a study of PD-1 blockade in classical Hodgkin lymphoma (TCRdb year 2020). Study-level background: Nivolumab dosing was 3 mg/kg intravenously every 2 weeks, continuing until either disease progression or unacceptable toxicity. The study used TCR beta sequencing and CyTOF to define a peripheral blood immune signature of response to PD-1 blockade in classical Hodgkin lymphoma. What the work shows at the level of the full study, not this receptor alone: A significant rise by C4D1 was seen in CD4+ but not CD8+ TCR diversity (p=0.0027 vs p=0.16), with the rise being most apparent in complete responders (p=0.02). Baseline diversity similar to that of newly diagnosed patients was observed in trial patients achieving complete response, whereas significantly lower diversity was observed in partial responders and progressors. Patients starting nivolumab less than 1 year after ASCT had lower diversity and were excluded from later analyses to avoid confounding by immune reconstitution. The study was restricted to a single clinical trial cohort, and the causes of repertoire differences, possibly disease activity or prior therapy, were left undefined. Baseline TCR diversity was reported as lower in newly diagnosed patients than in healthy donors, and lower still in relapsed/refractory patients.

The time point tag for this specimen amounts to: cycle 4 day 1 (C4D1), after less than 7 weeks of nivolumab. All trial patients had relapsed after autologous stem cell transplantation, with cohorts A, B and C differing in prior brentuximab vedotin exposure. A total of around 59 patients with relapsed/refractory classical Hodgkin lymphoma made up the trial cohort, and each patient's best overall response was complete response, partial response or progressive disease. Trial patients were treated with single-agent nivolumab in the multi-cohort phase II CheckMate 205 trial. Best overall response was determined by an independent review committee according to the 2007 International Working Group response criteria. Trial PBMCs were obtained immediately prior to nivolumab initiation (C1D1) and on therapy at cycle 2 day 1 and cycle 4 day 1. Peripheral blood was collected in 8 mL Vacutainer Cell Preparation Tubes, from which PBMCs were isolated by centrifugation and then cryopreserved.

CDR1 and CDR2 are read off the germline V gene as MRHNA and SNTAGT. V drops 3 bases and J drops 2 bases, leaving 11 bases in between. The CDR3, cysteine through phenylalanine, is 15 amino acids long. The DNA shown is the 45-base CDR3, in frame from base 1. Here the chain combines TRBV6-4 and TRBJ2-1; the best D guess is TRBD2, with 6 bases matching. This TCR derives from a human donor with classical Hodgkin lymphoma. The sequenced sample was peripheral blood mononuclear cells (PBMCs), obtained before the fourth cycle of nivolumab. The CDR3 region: CASSETSLPYNEQFF. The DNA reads TGTGCCAGCAGTGAGACTAGTCTTCCCTACAATGAGCAGTTCTTC.